The 24 T cell receptor beta chains in this list originate from one sample, sequenced in a study of shared clonotypes between healthy human individuals. TCRdb's copy holds only in-frame clones and misses some; the assay was immunoSEQ multiplex PCR. The sample shows more than 550,000 clones, 72% of them seen only once. Sample: memory CD4+ T cells sorted from blood. Noted subset: CD45RA-negative fraction. The receptors derive from a woman in her twenties or thirties in good health.

The chain joins TRBV27 to TRBJ2-7, with D unresolved. The V end was cut by 0 bases, the J end by 5 bases, with 8 bases between. Germline V CDR1 and CDR2: MNHEY, SMNVEV (reference sequence). The CDR3 sequence is 13 residues long. DNA of the CDR3: TGTGCCAGCAGTTTATCAGGGCGGCACGAGCAGTACTTC. Translating it yields CASSLSGRHEQYF.

The chain uses TRBV5-1 and TRBJ2-5, with 9 bases lining up with TRBD1. Germline assignment: CDR1 SGHRS and CDR2 YFSETQ. V was pared by 2 bases and J by 5 bases, with 7 bases of the junction left unmatched. CDR3 length: 15 amino acids. CDR3: CASSFGQGSFETQYF. The DNA of the CDR3 is TGCGCCAGCAGCTTCGGACAGGGGAGTTTCGAGACCCAGTACTTC.

The V call is TRBV2, the J call TRBJ1-3; 7 positions agree with TRBD1. The CDR3 contains 14 residues. J was trimmed by 0 bases and V by 7 bases; bases with no gene match: 3. Germline V gives CDR1 SNHLY, CDR2 FYNNEI. CDR3 bases: TGTGCCAGCAAGGGGACAGACTCTGGAAACACCATATATTTT. Protein: CASKGTDSGNTIYF.

A note on this clone: The same CDR3 is also encoded by other DNA sequences in this sample. V gene TRBV6-1 combines with J gene TRBJ2-7; TRBD1 matches at 8 bases. V gave up 6 bases and J gave up 1 base; unmatched junction bases: 5. The CDR3 spans 14 residues. Germline V gene data show CDR1 as MNHNS and CDR2 as SASEGT. CDR3 loop: CASSGQGISYEQYF. The CDR3 bases are TGTGCCAGCAGCGGACAGGGTATTTCCTACGAGCAGTACTTC.

This clone was seen repeatedly, ten times or more. The rearrangement uses TRBV28 and TRBJ2-2, with D uncertain. The CDR3 is made up of 15 amino acids. Germline V gene data show CDR1 as MDHEN and CDR2 as SYDVKM. The germline V and J ends were trimmed by 3 bases and 4 bases, with 12 bases remaining between them. CDR3: CASSLQDVTTGELFF. In nucleotides, the CDR3 is TGTGCCAGCAGTTTGCAGGACGTTACCACCGGGGAGCTGTTTTTT. Using reference TRBV28 and TRBJ2-2 for the parts outside the CDR3, the full variable domain is DVKVTQSSRYLVKRTGEKVFLECVQDMDHENMFWYRQDPGLGLRLIYFSYDVKMKEKGDIPEGYSVSREKKERFSLILESASTNQTSMYLCASSLQDVTTGELFFGEGSRLTVL.

This sequence joins TRBV27 and TRBJ2-7; 7 bases match TRBD2. The CDR3 consists of 15 residues. Trimming cost V 6 bases and J 1 base; bases outside gene matches: 9. Germline lookup yields CDR1 MNHEY and CDR2 SMNVEV (reference sequence). This CDR3 is CASRREGKVSYEQYF. CDR3 DNA: TGTGCCAGCAGGAGGGAGGGAAAAGTATCCTACGAGCAGTACTTC.

The chain couples TRBV18 to TRBJ1-3; D remains unclear. CDR1 is KGHSH and CDR2 is LQKENI in the germline V gene. Trimming removed 1 base at V and 1 base at J, with 8 bases between. This CDR3 comprises 15 residues. This chain's CDR3 is CASSPLDQSGNTIYF. CDR3 sequence (DNA): TGTGCCAGCTCACCACTCGACCAGTCTGGAAACACCATATATTTT.

This clone was detected once. The J gene is TRBJ2-1, the V gene TRBV30; D gene ambiguous. The germline V gene encodes CDR1 GTSNPN and CDR2 SVGIG (reference sequence). The CDR3 consists of 14 residues. V was shortened by 3 bases and J by 5 bases, with 14 bases between the two germline ends. CDR3 sequence (DNA): TGTGCCTGGAGCGAAGGGCGCGGCCACAATGAGCAGTTCTTC. Its protein product is CAWSEGRGHNEQFF. Full variable domain (missing parts from reference TRBV30 and TRBJ2-1): SQTIHQWPATLVQPVGSPLSLECTVEGTSNPNLYWYRQAAGRGLQLLFYSVGIGQISSEVPQNLSASRPQDRQFILSSKKLLLSDSGFYLCAWSEGRGHNEQFFGPGTRLTVL.

Points on this clone: A junction boundary mismatches the germline segment, possibly from a read error. The chain couples TRBV7-9 to TRBJ2-7; 7 nucleotides agree with TRBD1. Germline V CDR1 and CDR2: SEHNR, FQNEAQ (reference sequence). The CDR3 has 13 residues. This chain's CDR3 is CASSVGQIYVQYF. CDR3 DNA: TGTGCCAGCAGCGTGGGACAGATCTACGTGCAGTACTTC.

The chain combines TRBV27 with TRBJ2-7, with D maybe TRBD1 (5 bases). Germline V gives CDR1 MNHEY, CDR2 SMNVEV (reference sequence). With 2 bases removed from V and 2 bases from J, the gap between germline ends came to 13 bases. The CDR3 sequence is 15 residues long. This chain's CDR3 is CASSLRGREPYEQYF. The CDR3 bases are TGTGCCAGCAGTTTAAGAGGCAGGGAACCCTACGAGCAGTACTTC.

V gene TRBV5-8 combines with J gene TRBJ1-1, with a possible D match to TRBD1 (5 bases). The CDR3 runs to 15 residues. Per germline, CDR1 SGHTS and CDR2 YDEGEE. Deletions cut 9 bases from V and 0 bases from J, with 18 bases between. The CDR3 region is CATYNAPTVNTEAFF. Here the CDR3 DNA reads TGTGCCACCTACAACGCCCCGACAGTGAACACTGAAGCTTTCTTT.

The chain joins TRBV5-1 to TRBJ2-3; D gene unclear. CDR1 is SGHRS, CDR2 YFSETQ, per germline. The ends were cut back, 0 bases at V and 6 bases at J, with 11 bases in the middle. The CDR3 has 14 residues. The CDR3 DNA reads TGCGCCAGCAGCTTGGCCTCCGGCCCGGATACGCAGTATTTT. Translating gives CASSLASGPDTQYF.

Points on this clone: A much larger clone lies a single base off, so this may be a read error. The rearrangement uses TRBV13 and TRBJ1-5; no clear D gene. Trimming left V 3 bases short and J 4 bases short, with 4 bases between. CDR1 and CDR2 (germline): PRHDT, FYEKMQ (reference sequence). The CDR3 loop spans 12 amino acids. Written as DNA, the CDR3 is TGTGCCAGCAGCTTCCAGAATCAGCCCCAGCATTTT. Its protein product is CASSFQNQPQHF.

With respect to this clone: In the same sample, other DNA sequences code for this CDR3. The chain uses TRBV11-2 and TRBJ2-7; 8 positions match TRBD1. J gave up 1 base and V 6 bases, and 5 bases lay outside the gene matches. Germline lookup yields CDR1 SGHAT and CDR2 FQNNGV. This CDR3 comprises 14 residues. The CDR3 DNA is TGTGCCAGCAGACAACAGGGGGATTCCTACGAGCAGTACTTC. Residues: CASRQQGDSYEQYF.

This chain uses TRBV12-5 with TRBJ2-7; 7 bases are shared with TRBD1. The CDR3 sequence is 14 residues long. Germline V gives CDR1 LGHNT, CDR2 FRNRAP. The trim removed 5 bases at V and 2 bases at J, leaving 6 bases unmatched. The CDR3 region is CASGHKTGPYEQYF. DNA for the CDR3: TGTGCTAGTGGTCACAAGACAGGGCCCTACGAGCAGTACTTC.

The rearrangement links TRBV27 to TRBJ1-2; perhaps TRBD1 as D (5 bases). Looked up from germline, CDR1 is MNHEY and CDR2 is SMNVEV (reference sequence). V was shortened by 2 bases and J by 5 bases, with 21 bases between the two germline ends. CDR3 length equals 17 residues. The CDR3 DNA sequence: TGTGCCAGCAGTTTACGGGGCGGGGGAGTGTTTCAATATGGCTACACCTTC. It is translated as CASSLRGGGVFQYGYTF.

The chain has TRBV27 and TRBJ2-1; D might be TRBD1 or TRBD2, each matching 7 bases. Trimming left V 7 bases short and J 5 bases short, with 21 bases between. This CDR3 region has 16 residues. CDR1 and CDR2 (germline): MNHEY, SMNVEV (reference sequence). CDR3 residues: CASKKSGQRGHNEQFF. Written as DNA, the CDR3 is TGTGCCAGCAAAAAGTCGGGACAGCGGGGCCACAATGAGCAGTTCTTC.

This clone has just one count. J is TRBJ2-7 and V is TRBV28; D gene ambiguous. Looked up from germline, CDR1 is MDHEN and CDR2 is SYDVKM. The CDR3 runs to 13 residues. V shed 6 bases and J shed 3 bases, with 12 bases lying between them. CDR3 amino acids: CASRFQRDYEQYF. CDR3 nucleotides: TGTGCCAGCAGATTTCAGCGAGACTACGAGCAGTACTTC.

The chain joins TRBV28 to TRBJ2-7; D call uncertain. From germline, CDR1 is MDHEN and CDR2 SYDVKM. This CDR3 contains 11 residues. Trimming removed 1 base at V and 5 bases at J, with 3 bases between. In DNA, the CDR3 is TGTGCCAGCAGTTTATTGCACGAGCAGTACTTC. It specifies CASSLLHEQYF.

The table lists this clone with a few counts. The identical CDR3 is also encoded by other nucleotide sequences in the sample. The rearrangement links TRBV28 to TRBJ1-2; 7 bases fit TRBD1. V shed 5 bases, J shed 5 bases, and the junction held 5 bases outside the gene matches. CDR3 length: 13 amino acids. Per germline, CDR1 MDHEN and CDR2 SYDVKM. CDR3 in DNA: TGTGCCAGCAGTCCAGGGACAGTTTATGGCTACACCTTC. Translation gives CASSPGTVYGYTF.

The chain recombines TRBV7-7 with TRBJ2-7; D is possibly TRBD1 (5 bases). The germline V and J ends were trimmed by 5 bases and 5 bases, with 19 bases remaining between them. Germline V gives CDR1 SSHAT, CDR2 FNYEAQ (reference sequence). This CDR3 has 15 amino acids. CDR3 sequence: CASSHGTAGYNEQYF. CDR3 sequence (DNA): TGTGCCAGCAGCCACGGCACCGCAGGGTACAACGAGCAGTACTTC.

V gene TRBV7-3 combines with J gene TRBJ2-5, with a possible D match to TRBD2 (5 bases). V lost 1 base to trimming and J lost 3 bases, with 9 bases between them. Per the germline V gene, CDR1 is SGHTA and CDR2 is FQGTGA. The CDR3 spans 14 residues. The CDR3 region has the DNA TGTGCCAGCAGCTTAAGCGGGCCCAAAGAGACCCAGTACTTC. It encodes CASSLSGPKETQYF.

The rearrangement uses TRBV4-1 and TRBJ2-2; 9 bases map to TRBD2. Germline values: CDR1 MGHRA, CDR2 YSYEKL. The CDR3 runs to 20 residues. V shed 1 base, J shed 4 bases, and the junction held 16 bases outside the gene matches. The CDR3 DNA sequence: TGCGCCAGCAGCCAAGTCCCGGGACTAGCATACTTACAGGGCACCGGGGAGCTGTTTTTT. Protein: CASSQVPGLAYLQGTGELFF.

The rearrangement uses TRBV19 and TRBJ2-5, with 9 bases identical to TRBD2. CDR3 length equals 18 residues. Germline CDR1 LNHDA, CDR2 SQIVND (reference sequence). V trimming: 2 bases; J trimming: 4 bases; junction bases outside the gene matches: 14. As DNA, the CDR3 is TGTGCCAGTAGTATACCCGGTCAGCGCGGGAGGGCCGCAGAGACCCAGTACTTC. Amino acid sequence: CASSIPGQRGRAAETQYF.